A selection of T cell receptor beta chains follows, all from one sample in a study of control samples from healthy donors and cancer patients. Only in-frame clones appear in the TCRdb table, and some are missing; sequencing was by immunoSEQ multiplex PCR. This sample has 90,000 or so clones, with approximately 80% found just once. Sequenced: blood. Receptor source: a man aged 25 to 40 in good health. The CDR3 runs from the conserved cysteine through the conserved F or W. The order of the fields is clone size, V gene, D gene, J gene, CDR3 DNA, CDR3 protein. D genes are given only for firm matches. The size entry is marked missing in some rows and otherwise reads once, few, many or a size class.

clone size: -
V gene: TRBV7-2
D gene: -
J gene: TRBJ1-5
CDR3 DNA: TGTGCCAGCAGCCCCCGTAGGGGCAATCAGCCCCAGCATTTT
CDR3 protein: CASSPRRGNQPQHF

clone size: few
V gene: TRBV11-2
D gene: TRBD1
J gene: TRBJ1-5
CDR3 DNA: TGTGCCAGCAGCGCCGGGACAGTTTCCAATCAGCCCCAGCATTTT
CDR3 protein: CASSAGTVSNQPQHF

clone size: -
V gene: TRBV27
D gene: -
J gene: TRBJ1-1
CDR3 DNA: TGTGCCAGCCGTCGGGCGGGACTTACGAACACTGAAGCTTTCTTT
CDR3 protein: CASRRAGLTNTEAFF

clone size: -
V gene: TRBV14
D gene: -
J gene: TRBJ2-2
CDR3 DNA: TGTGCCAGCAGCCCCCTGGGCCTGATCGCGAACACCGGGGAGCTGTTTTTT
CDR3 protein: CASSPLGLIANTGELFF

clone size: once
V gene: TRBV28
D gene: -
J gene: TRBJ2-7
CDR3 DNA: TGTGCCAGCAGTTTCGATTACGAGCAGTACTTC
CDR3 protein: CASSFDYEQYF

clone size: -
V gene: TRBV19
D gene: TRBD1
J gene: TRBJ2-3
CDR3 DNA: TGTGCCAGTAGTACGTACGGACAGGGGGCTACAGATACGCAGTATTTT
CDR3 protein: CASSTYGQGATDTQYF

clone size: -
V gene: TRBV9
D gene: TRBD2
J gene: TRBJ2-2
CDR3 DNA: TGTGCCAGCTGCAGACTAGCGGGGGGCCCCGGGGAGCTGTTTTTT
CDR3 protein: CASCRLAGGPGELFF

clone size: -
V gene: TRBV5-4
D gene: -
J gene: TRBJ2-3
CDR3 DNA: TGTGCCAGCAGCCTTAGCACAGATACGCAGTATTTT
CDR3 protein: CASSLSTDTQYF

clone size: -
V gene: TRBV14
D gene: -
J gene: TRBJ1-4
CDR3 DNA: TGTGCCAGCAGCCAAGATGGCAGGGTATTTGAAAAACTGTTTTTT
CDR3 protein: CASSQDGRVFEKLFF

clone size: few
V gene: TRBV5-4
D gene: -
J gene: TRBJ1-2
CDR3 DNA: TGTGCCAGCAGCGACAGGCCCCCAGAGGACTATGGCTACACCTTC
CDR3 protein: CASSDRPPEDYGYTF

clone size: -
V gene: TRBV10-2
D gene: TRBD1
J gene: TRBJ1-2
CDR3 DNA: TGCGCCAGCAGTGAGTCGACAGGGGGTAGCTATGGCTACACCTTC
CDR3 protein: CASSESTGGSYGYTF

clone size: -
V gene: TRBV6-4
D gene: -
J gene: TRBJ2-1
CDR3 DNA: TGTGCCAGCAGTGGCACCGGGACCCCTGGCGATGAGCAGTTCTTC
CDR3 protein: CASSGTGTPGDEQFF

clone size: -
V gene: TRBV11-1
D gene: -
J gene: TRBJ2-5
CDR3 DNA: TGTGCCAGCAGCCTCGGACAGCTCCAAGAGACCCAGTACTTC
CDR3 protein: CASSLGQLQETQYF

clone size: -
V gene: TRBV6-5
D gene: TRBD1
J gene: TRBJ1-3
CDR3 DNA: TGTGCCGCCAACCGGGACAGGGTTTCTGGAAACACCATATATTTT
CDR3 protein: CAANRDRVSGNTIYF

clone size: -
V gene: TRBV6-5
D gene: TRBD2
J gene: TRBJ2-7
CDR3 DNA: TGTGCCAGCAGTCTCGGACTAGCGGGTACCTACGAGCAGTACTTC
CDR3 protein: CASSLGLAGTYEQYF

clone size: -
V gene: TRBV5-1
D gene: TRBD1
J gene: TRBJ2-7
CDR3 DNA: TGCGCCAGCAGCTTGGGGGACAGATTCTACGAGCAGTACTTC
CDR3 protein: CASSLGDRFYEQYF

clone size: few
V gene: TRBV6-5
D gene: -
J gene: TRBJ1-6
CDR3 DNA: TGTGCCAGCAGTACAGGGTCTGGTTCACCCCTCCACTTT
CDR3 protein: CASSTGSGSPLHF

clone size: -
V gene: TRBV19
D gene: -
J gene: TRBJ2-7
CDR3 DNA: TGTGCCAGTAGTAGGGGACCTTCGAGCTCCTACGAGCAGTACTTC
CDR3 protein: CASSRGPSSSYEQYF

clone size: -
V gene: TRBV12-5
D gene: TRBD2
J gene: TRBJ2-7
CDR3 DNA: TGTGCTAGTGGTTTGGTTGCGGGGGGCTTTCCCTACGAGCAGTACTTC
CDR3 protein: CASGLVAGGFPYEQYF

clone size: once
V gene: TRBV5-3
D gene: -
J gene: TRBJ1-2
CDR3 DNA: TGTGCCAGAAGCCGCGGACGGGACCCTACAAACTATGGCTACACCTTC
CDR3 protein: CARSRGRDPTNYGYTF

clone size: -
V gene: TRBV10-3
D gene: TRBD1
J gene: TRBJ1-1
CDR3 DNA: TGTGCCATTCGACAGGGCCTAGGGGACACTGAAGCTTTCTTT
CDR3 protein: CAIRQGLGDTEAFF

clone size: -
V gene: TRBV27
D gene: -
J gene: TRBJ2-7
CDR3 DNA: TGTGCCAGCAGTTCCCGAGCCGGGGAGAGCTCCTACGAGCAGTACTTC
CDR3 protein: CASSSRAGESSYEQYF

clone size: -
V gene: TRBV11-2
D gene: -
J gene: TRBJ2-7
CDR3 DNA: TGTGCCAGTAGCTTAGATCTTGGGTCCTACTACGAGCAGTACTTC
CDR3 protein: CASSLDLGSYYEQYF

clone size: -
V gene: TRBV27
D gene: TRBD1
J gene: TRBJ1-5
CDR3 DNA: TGTGCCAGCAGCCCGACAGGGAGTAGTGGGGCCCAGCATTTT
CDR3 protein: CASSPTGSSGAQHF

clone size: -
V gene: TRBV9
D gene: -
J gene: TRBJ1-5
CDR3 DNA: TGTGCCAGCAGCGCCGGACAGTACGAGTCGCAGCCCCAGCATTTT
CDR3 protein: CASSAGQYESQPQHF

clone size: -
V gene: TRBV5-4
D gene: TRBD1
J gene: TRBJ2-2
CDR3 DNA: TGTGCCAGCAGCTTCGGAGGGACAGGGGGAACCGGGGAGCTGTTTTTT
CDR3 protein: CASSFGGTGGTGELFF

clone size: -
V gene: TRBV6-4
D gene: -
J gene: TRBJ1-2
CDR3 DNA: TGTGCCAGCAGTCCCACCGGGACCGGTAACTATGGCTACACCTTC
CDR3 protein: CASSPTGTGNYGYTF

clone size: -
V gene: TRBV7-3
D gene: TRBD2
J gene: TRBJ2-3
CDR3 DNA: TGTGCCAGCAGCCCTAGTACTAGCGGGGGGGTCACAGATACGCAGTATTTT
CDR3 protein: CASSPSTSGGVTDTQYF

clone size: -
V gene: TRBV7-8
D gene: TRBD2
J gene: TRBJ2-1
CDR3 DNA: TGTGCCAGCCTAGCGGGGGGGCTTTTAAATGAGCAGTTCTTC
CDR3 protein: CASLAGGLLNEQFF

clone size: once
V gene: TRBV10-1
D gene: -
J gene: TRBJ2-3
CDR3 DNA: TGCGCCAGCAGTGAGTCTAGGGACGCCACAGATACGCAGTATTTT
CDR3 protein: CASSESRDATDTQYF

clone size: once
V gene: TRBV5-6
D gene: TRBD2
J gene: TRBJ2-7
CDR3 DNA: TGTGCCAGCAGCCCCCCCGGGACTAGCTCCTACGAGCAGTACTTC
CDR3 protein: CASSPPGTSSYEQYF

clone size: -
V gene: TRBV10-3
D gene: -
J gene: TRBJ2-2
CDR3 DNA: TGTGCCATCAGACGGGACGCCGGGTCCTCCGGGGAGCTGTTTTTT
CDR3 protein: CAIRRDAGSSGELFF

clone size: -
V gene: TRBV27
D gene: TRBD2
J gene: TRBJ2-1
CDR3 DNA: TGTGCCAGCAGTCCCGGGACTAGCGGGGTCTTCTACAATGAGCAGTTCTTC
CDR3 protein: CASSPGTSGVFYNEQFF

clone size: -
V gene: TRBV5-1
D gene: -
J gene: TRBJ2-7
CDR3 DNA: TGCGCCAGCAGCTTCCTCCGGAGCTCCTACGAGCAGTACTTC
CDR3 protein: CASSFLRSSYEQYF

clone size: -
V gene: TRBV14
D gene: TRBD1
J gene: TRBJ2-3
CDR3 DNA: TGTGCCAGCAGCCAAGTGGGGAAGGGACAGGGAACAGATACGCAGTATTTT
CDR3 protein: CASSQVGKGQGTDTQYF

clone size: -
V gene: TRBV30
D gene: -
J gene: TRBJ2-7
CDR3 DNA: TGTGCCTGGAGTCGGGACTTTTACGAGCAGTACTTC
CDR3 protein: CAWSRDFYEQYF

clone size: many
V gene: TRBV19
D gene: -
J gene: TRBJ1-5
CDR3 DNA: TGTGCCAGTAGGCAGGGTGGCCAGCCCCAGCATTTT
CDR3 protein: CASRQGGQPQHF

clone size: -
V gene: TRBV5-1
D gene: TRBD1
J gene: TRBJ2-6
CDR3 DNA: TGCGCCAGCAGCCCCGGACAGGGAAGAAGAGCCAACGTCCTGACTTTC
CDR3 protein: CASSPGQGRRANVLTF

clone size: -
V gene: TRBV6-1
D gene: -
J gene: TRBJ1-2
CDR3 DNA: TGTGCCAGCAGTGAAGACCGGACTACCTTC
CDR3 protein: CASSEDRTTF

clone size: -
V gene: TRBV15
D gene: -
J gene: TRBJ2-7
CDR3 DNA: TGTGCCACCAGCAGAGACAGACAGCCCGGTTACGAGCAGTACTTC
CDR3 protein: CATSRDRQPGYEQYF

clone size: -
V gene: TRBV19
D gene: TRBD1
J gene: TRBJ2-5
CDR3 DNA: TGTGCCAGTAGTCCGTGGGACAGGAGCCTCAAGGGGGCCCAGTACTTC
CDR3 protein: CASSPWDRSLKGAQYF

clone size: -
V gene: TRBV27
D gene: -
J gene: TRBJ2-2
CDR3 DNA: TGTGCCAGCAGTTTATCGGGGGGGCACGGGGAGCTGTTTTTT
CDR3 protein: CASSLSGGHGELFF

clone size: -
V gene: TRBV5-1
D gene: -
J gene: TRBJ1-6
CDR3 DNA: TGCGCCAGCAGCTTGGAACGTACGGGGAATTCACCCCTCCACTTT
CDR3 protein: CASSLERTGNSPLHF

clone size: many
V gene: TRBV6-1
D gene: -
J gene: TRBJ1-5
CDR3 DNA: TGTGCCAGCAGTGAAGCGCGCGGGCTGGGTCAGCCCCAGCATTTT
CDR3 protein: CASSEARGLGQPQHF

clone size: -
V gene: TRBV4-1
D gene: TRBD2
J gene: TRBJ2-3
CDR3 DNA: TGCGCCAGCAGCCAGGGGGGGAGCACAGATACGCAGTATTTT
CDR3 protein: CASSQGGSTDTQYF

clone size: -
V gene: TRBV7-6
D gene: -
J gene: TRBJ1-3
CDR3 DNA: TGTGCCAGCAGCTTAGGGACAGTTTATACGGACACCATATATTTT
CDR3 protein: CASSLGTVYTDTIYF

clone size: -
V gene: TRBV27
D gene: -
J gene: TRBJ1-2
CDR3 DNA: TGTGCCAGCAGTCCGGGACCGATTAACTATGGCTACACCTTC
CDR3 protein: CASSPGPINYGYTF

clone size: -
V gene: TRBV3-1/TRBV3-2
D gene: TRBD2
J gene: TRBJ2-3
CDR3 DNA: TGTGCCAGCAGCCTACGGGCGGGGGGCACAGATACGCAGTATTTT
CDR3 protein: CASSLRAGGTDTQYF

clone size: once
V gene: TRBV2
D gene: TRBD1
J gene: TRBJ1-6
CDR3 DNA: TGTGCCAGCCTAGAGACCGGGACAGGGAATTCACCCCTCCACTTT
CDR3 protein: CASLETGTGNSPLHF

clone size: -
V gene: TRBV6-5
D gene: -
J gene: TRBJ1-5
CDR3 DNA: TGTGCCAGCAGCGCCTCTGGCAATCAGCCCCAGCATTTT
CDR3 protein: CASSASGNQPQHF

clone size: -
V gene: TRBV19
D gene: -
J gene: TRBJ2-4
CDR3 DNA: TGTGCCAGTAGTATAAGTCATACAGAAGGAAACATTCAGTACTTC
CDR3 protein: CASSISHTEGNIQYF

clone size: -
V gene: TRBV27
D gene: -
J gene: TRBJ2-7
CDR3 DNA: TGTGCCAGCAGTTTCGGGCCAGCCTACGAGCAGTACTTC
CDR3 protein: CASSFGPAYEQYF

clone size: -
V gene: TRBV10-1
D gene: -
J gene: TRBJ2-1
CDR3 DNA: TGCGCCAGCAGTGTAGCCAAGGGAGTAGGAGGAACGAATGAGCAGTTCTTC
CDR3 protein: CASSVAKGVGGTNEQFF

clone size: -
V gene: TRBV19
D gene: -
J gene: TRBJ2-4
CDR3 DNA: TGTGCCAGTAGTATTGCCGGGGAGGGGGACATTCAGTACTTC
CDR3 protein: CASSIAGEGDIQYF

clone size: -
V gene: TRBV7-2
D gene: TRBD1
J gene: TRBJ2-7
CDR3 DNA: TGTGCCAGCAGCCCCCGACAGGGAACCTACGAGCAGTACTTC
CDR3 protein: CASSPRQGTYEQYF

clone size: -
V gene: TRBV18
D gene: TRBD1
J gene: TRBJ1-6
CDR3 DNA: TGTGCCAGCTCAGAGCATCGGGACAGGGATAATTCACCCCTCCACTTT
CDR3 protein: CASSEHRDRDNSPLHF

clone size: -
V gene: TRBV5-6
D gene: -
J gene: TRBJ1-1
CDR3 DNA: TGTGCCAGCAGCTTCCCTGAAGCCCACTTTTCCTTT
CDR3 protein: CASSFPEAHFSF

clone size: -
V gene: TRBV7-3
D gene: TRBD1
J gene: TRBJ2-2
CDR3 DNA: TGTGCCAGCAGTTCAAAGGGACAGGGTCTCGGGGAGCTGTTTTTT
CDR3 protein: CASSSKGQGLGELFF

clone size: -
V gene: TRBV10-3
D gene: -
J gene: TRBJ2-2
CDR3 DNA: TGTGCCATCAGTCCCCCCCCGGGCACCGGGGAGCTGTTTTTT
CDR3 protein: CAISPPPGTGELFF